Following are 28 T cell receptor beta chains from one sample sequenced in a study of tumor-infiltrating lymphocytes in oesophageal squamous cell carcinoma. TCRdb ran MiXCR on the PCR reads and lists one entry per CDR3 protein. This table holds 20,000 or so distinct CDR3 sequences, over 40% found once. The source material was normal esophageal tissue next to the tumor. The source is a male donor with esophageal squamous cell carcinoma.

This clonotype is judged medium-sized. The chain recombines TRBV7-3 with TRBJ2-7, with no clear D. The CDR3 consists of 14 residues. V shed 1 base and J shed 2 bases, with 9 bases lying between them. Germline V gene data show CDR1 as SGHTA and CDR2 as FQGTGA. In DNA, the CDR3 is TGTGCCAGCAGCTTAATCGCAGGTACCTACGAGCAGTACTTC. It codes for CASSLIAGTYEQYF.

The table lists this clonotype with a count of one. This rearrangement joins TRBV12-3 or TRBV12-4 to TRBJ1-5; D gene ambiguous. The CDR3 consists of 13 residues. Trimming took 3 bases from V and 5 from J, leaving 8 bases between them. The CDR3 sequence is CASSFVHDQPQHF. The CDR3 DNA follows: TGTGCCAGCAGTTTTGTTCATGATCAGCCCCAGCATTTT.

This chain uses TRBV4-3 with TRBJ2-2; TRBD2 might be the D (5 bases). CDR3 length equals 21 residues. V lost 4 bases, J lost 2 bases, and 29 bases lay in between. Germline CDR1 reads LGHNA; CDR2 reads YSLEER. The CDR3 sequence: CASSPGMAGLMTPRNTGELFF. DNA of the CDR3: TGCGCCAGCAGCCCCGGGATGGCCGGCCTAATGACCCCTCGAAACACCGGGGAGCTGTTTTTT.

At least ten counts were recorded for this clonotype. CDR3 bases: TGCGCCAGCAGCCAAGATGGGACTAGCGAATACTACGAGCAGTACTTC. Encoded protein: CASSQDGTSEYYEQYF. The V and J genes are TRBV4-1 and TRBJ2-7, with 10 bases aligning to TRBD2. Germline CDR1 is MGHRA and CDR2 is YSYEKL. There are 16 residues in the CDR3. J was trimmed by 3 bases and V by 0 bases; bases with no gene match: 5.

On this clonotype: As the CDR3 is not closed by the conserved phenylalanine or tryptophan, this likely results from a read error. The DNA is omitted, as the CDR3 cannot be located on it reliably, and the CDR3 follows TCRdb's listing. This chain connects TRBV7-6 to TRBJ2-6; TRBD1 is the table's D call and was not checked against the DNA. CDR1 SGHVS and CDR2 FNYEAQ come from the germline V gene. The CDR3 is 13 residues long, ends included. The CDR3 sequence is CASSLSAGRDRDS.

This clonotype was recorded a few times. This chain joins TRBV7-2 and TRBJ2-6, with D unclear. Germline V CDR1 and CDR2: SGHTA, FQGNSA. There are 12 residues in the CDR3. Trimming took off 9 bases at V and 4 bases at J, with 7 bases between the two ends. CDR3 coding DNA: TGTGCCAGAACCAGGGGGGCCAACGTCCTGACTTTC. This codes for CARTRGANVLTF. The full variable domain, with the rest looked up from reference TRBV7-2 and TRBJ2-6, is GAGVSQSPSNKVTEKGKDVELRCDPISGHTALYWYRQSLGQGLEFLIYFQGNSAPDKSGLPSDRFSAERTGGSVSTLTIQRTQQEDSAVYLCARTRGANVLTFGAGSRLTVL.

This clonotype was counted between two and nine times. This chain connects TRBV6-1 to TRBJ2-5, with D perhaps assigned TRBD1 or TRBD2 (5 bases each). Germline assignment: CDR1 MNHNS and CDR2 SASEGT. V was cut by 8 bases and J by 0 bases, with 13 bases left in between. The CDR3 contains 14 residues. The CDR3 loop reads CASGISGHQETQYF. The CDR3 nucleotides read TGTGCCAGCGGAATCTCGGGACACCAAGAGACCCAGTACTTC.

The chain employs TRBV6-1 and TRBJ2-3; 9 bases agree with TRBD1. The CDR3 is 13 amino acids. V lost 9 bases to trimming and J lost 4 bases; unmatched junction nucleotides: 5. Germline V CDR1 and CDR2: MNHNS, SASEGT. The CDR3 region is CASKQGASDTQYF. The CDR3 DNA sequence: TGTGCCAGTAAACAGGGGGCATCAGATACGCAGTATTTT.

Comment on this clonotype: In this CDR3 the conserved last residue, phenylalanine or tryptophan, is missing, so a read error is likely. Because the CDR3's place on the DNA is in doubt, the DNA is left out and the CDR3 is given as listed by TCRdb. The chain combines TRBV11-1 with TRBJ2-1; the D call TRBD1 from the table was never checked on the DNA. Germline loops: CDR1 SGHAT, CDR2 FQDESV (reference sequence). Counting both end residues, the CDR3 totals 17 amino acids. The CDR3 sequence: CASSLTGGYNSPLHFGN.

The CDR3 DNA follows: TGTGCCAGCAGATTCTCCGGGACGGGAAATGAAAAACTGTTTTTT. This sequence encodes CASRFSGTGNEKLFF. V gene TRBV28 combines with J gene TRBJ1-4; a possible D gene is TRBD1 (5 bases). The V end lost 6 bases, the J end lost 5 bases, and 16 bases lay between the germline ends. The germline V gene encodes CDR1 MDHEN and CDR2 SYDVKM. This CDR3 region has 15 residues.

Sample share makes this clonotype medium-sized. V and J are TRBV7-6 and TRBJ2-6; no firm D call. CDR1 is SGHVS, CDR2 FNYEAQ, per germline. The CDR3 consists of 15 residues. With 2 bases removed from V and 1 base from J, the gap between germline ends came to 6 bases. This CDR3 reads CASSLTNSGANVLTF. The CDR3 coding sequence is TGTGCCAGCAGCTTAACGAATTCTGGGGCCAACGTCCTGACTTTC. The full variable domain, with the rest looked up from reference TRBV7-6 and TRBJ2-6, is GAGVSQSPRYKVTKRGQDVALRCDPISGHVSLYWYRQALGQGPEFLTYFNYEAQQDKSGLPNDRFSAERPEGSISTLTIQRTEQRDSAMYRCASSLTNSGANVLTFGAGSRLTVL.

This clonotype was counted many times. A clone one base away is much larger, so this may be a read error. This chain joins TRBV6-1 and TRBJ2-1; D is undetermined. The DNA matches TRBJ2-7 better at its end, which makes the J call doubtful. CDR1 and CDR2 from the germline V gene are MNHNS and SASEGT. The CDR3 is 11 amino acids. Written as DNA, the CDR3 is TGTGCCAGCAAGGGCAACAATGAGCAGTACTTC. Protein sequence: CASKGNNEQYF.

The V call is TRBV27, the J call TRBJ1-4, with a possible D match to TRBD1 (5 bases). Trimming removed 2 bases at V and 8 bases at J, with 15 bases between. CDR3 size: 15 residues. CDR1 and CDR2 from the germline V gene are MNHEY and SMNVEV (reference sequence). The CDR3 reads CASSLEGRGGEKLFF. The CDR3 bases are TGTGCCAGCAGTTTAGAGGGCCGCGGGGGGGAAAAACTGTTTTTT.

The chain has TRBV6-2 or TRBV6-3 and TRBJ2-3; 15 nucleotides match TRBD2. The J call may be faulty, since TRBJ2-7 better matches the DNA end. CDR3 length: 18 residues. The germline gives CDR1 MNHEY, CDR2 SVGEGT. CDR3 protein: CASTDGLAGGPGVYEQYF. The CDR3 nucleotides are TGTGCCAGCACCGATGGACTAGCGGGAGGGCCAGGGGTCTACGAGCAGTACTTC.

This chain joins TRBV6-1 and TRBJ2-7; TRBD1 aligns across 10 bases. This CDR3 region has 14 residues. Losses at the gene ends were 6 bases for V and 7 bases for J; bases not matched to a gene: 9. Germline V gene lookup returns CDR1 MNHNS and CDR2 SASEGT. The CDR3 bases are TGTGCCAGCAGCCTCGGGACAGGGGTTCGGGAGCAGTACTTC. This codes for CASSLGTGVREQYF.

As to this clonotype: One junction end does not reproduce the germline sequence, and a read error may be involved. The genes are TRBV12-3 or TRBV12-4 and TRBJ2-2; 10 positions match TRBD2. The CDR3 loop spans 16 amino acids. The CDR3 is CASSRTSGKNTRELFF. CDR3 nucleotide sequence: TGTGCCAGCAGTCGGACTAGCGGAAAGAACACCAGGGAGCTGTTTTTT.

The rearrangement links TRBV7-2 to TRBJ2-3; possibly TRBD2 for D (7 bases). The DNA matches TRBJ2-1 better at its end, which makes the J call doubtful. Germline CDR1 reads SGHTA; CDR2 reads FQGNSA. This CDR3 is built from 14 residues. CDR3 residues: CASSSSGRGNEQFF. In DNA form, the CDR3 reads TGTGCCAGCAGCTCATCGGGGAGGGGGAATGAGCAGTTCTTC.

In its sample, this clonotype was seen a few times. This chain joins TRBV28 and TRBJ2-2; maybe TRBD1 (6 bases). Per the germline V gene, CDR1 is MDHEN and CDR2 is SYDVKM. The CDR3 is made up of 20 amino acids. V was pared by 3 bases and J by 5 bases, with 28 bases between. In nucleotides, the CDR3 is TGTGCCAGCAGTTTTCGAGTCGGTTGGGGGCCGGATCCGGGAACCGGGGAGCTGTTTTTT. Translation: CASSFRVGWGPDPGTGELFF. The whole variable domain, filled in from reference TRBV28 and TRBJ2-2, reads DVKVTQSSRYLVKRTGEKVFLECVQDMDHENMFWYRQDPGLGLRLIYFSYDVKMKEKGDIPEGYSVSREKKERFSLILESASTNQTSMYLCASSFRVGWGPDPGTGELFFGEGSRLTVL.

In this sample, this clonotype is medium-sized (0.01 to 0.1%). The CDR3 protein is CATSDPIYNEQFF. Written as DNA, the CDR3 is TGTGCCACCAGTGACCCAATCTACAATGAGCAGTTCTTC. The chain uses TRBV24-1 and TRBJ2-1; D remains ambiguous. The CDR3 totals 13 residues. Trimming pared 4 bases from V and 3 bases from J, leaving 6 bases between. In germline, CDR1 is KGHDR, CDR2 SFDVKD.

This clonotype was counted many times. This chain connects TRBV6-1 to TRBJ1-1; D uncertain. Trimming left V 5 bases short and J 2 bases short, with 9 bases between. CDR3 size: 13 residues. CDR1 and CDR2 from the germline V gene are MNHNS and SASEGT. This CDR3 is CASSRAANTEAFF. CDR3 nucleotides: TGTGCCAGCAGTCGGGCAGCCAACACTGAAGCTTTCTTT.

This chain uses TRBV6-1 with TRBJ2-7; D unresolved. V lost 5 bases, J lost 5 bases, and 16 bases lay in between. The CDR3 is 14 amino acids. Germline V gives CDR1 MNHNS, CDR2 SASEGT. CDR3 DNA: TGTGCCAGCAGTTCGACAACCCCAGTGGACGAGCAGTACTTC. Protein sequence: CASSSTTPVDEQYF.

The chain is built from TRBV7-6 and TRBJ2-3, with 8 bases fitting TRBD2. V was clipped by 0 bases and J by 3 bases; unmatched bases: 5. This CDR3 comprises 16 residues. Per the germline V gene, CDR1 is SGHVS and CDR2 is FNYEAQ. The CDR3 loop is CASSLASGGGTDTQYF. The CDR3 coding sequence is TGTGCCAGCAGCTTAGCCAGCGGGGGTGGTACAGATACGCAGTATTTT.

The rearrangement links TRBV7-8 to TRBJ2-3; D ambiguous. The germline V gene has CDR1 SGHVS and CDR2 FQNEAQ. Trimming cost V 4 bases and J 6 bases, with 8 bases left between them. The CDR3 covers 12 residues. Here the CDR3 reads CASSSPTDTQYF. The CDR3, as DNA: TGTGCCAGCAGCTCACCTACGGATACGCAGTATTTT.

The chain joins TRBV24-1 to TRBJ2-5; D not certain. The J call may not be correct, given that the DNA end is closer to TRBJ2-3. Germline values: CDR1 KGHDR, CDR2 SFDVKD. CDR3 size: 13 residues. CDR3 in amino acids: CATRDTTTDTQYF. The CDR3 nucleotides are TGTGCCACCAGAGACACCACCACAGATACGCAGTATTTT.

This sequence joins TRBV12-3 or TRBV12-4 and TRBJ2-5; 14 bases map to TRBD2. The closer fit of TRBJ2-7 to the DNA end suggests the J call may be wrong. The CDR3 extends over 15 amino acids. DNA of the CDR3: TGTGCCAGCACCCCCGGGACTAGCGGGAGCTACGAGCAGTACTTC. Translating it yields CASTPGTSGSYEQYF.

This clonotype was detected only a few times. A junction end diverges from the germline sequence, so it may reflect a read error. The chain combines TRBV15 with TRBJ1-6, with a tentative D call TRBD1 (5 bases). The CDR3 contains 13 residues. Germline CDR1 and CDR2: LNHNV and YYDKDF (reference sequence). The CDR3 sequence is CATSRRAPGEQYF. The CDR3 nucleotides read TGTGCCACCAGCAGAAGGGCGCCGGGGGAGCAGTACTTT.

This clonotype was detected ten times or more. The rearrangement joins TRBV7-9 to TRBJ1-2; 10 nucleotides match TRBD1. Trimming took 8 bases from V and 2 from J; bases not matched to a gene: 2. The CDR3 extends over 13 amino acids. In germline, CDR1 is SEHNR, CDR2 FQNEAQ (reference sequence). Here the CDR3 reads CASGQGGNYGYTF. DNA for the CDR3: TGTGCCAGCGGACAGGGGGGAAACTATGGCTACACCTTC.

In this sample, this clonotype turned up a few times. The chain links TRBV18 to TRBJ1-2; unclear D gene. Germline loops: CDR1 KGHSH, CDR2 LQKENI. The length of the CDR3 is 13 residues. With 1 base removed from V and 3 bases from J, the gap between germline ends came to 6 bases. The CDR3 sequence is CASSPRADYGYTF. The CDR3 coding sequence is TGTGCCAGCTCACCACGGGCAGACTATGGCTACACCTTC.